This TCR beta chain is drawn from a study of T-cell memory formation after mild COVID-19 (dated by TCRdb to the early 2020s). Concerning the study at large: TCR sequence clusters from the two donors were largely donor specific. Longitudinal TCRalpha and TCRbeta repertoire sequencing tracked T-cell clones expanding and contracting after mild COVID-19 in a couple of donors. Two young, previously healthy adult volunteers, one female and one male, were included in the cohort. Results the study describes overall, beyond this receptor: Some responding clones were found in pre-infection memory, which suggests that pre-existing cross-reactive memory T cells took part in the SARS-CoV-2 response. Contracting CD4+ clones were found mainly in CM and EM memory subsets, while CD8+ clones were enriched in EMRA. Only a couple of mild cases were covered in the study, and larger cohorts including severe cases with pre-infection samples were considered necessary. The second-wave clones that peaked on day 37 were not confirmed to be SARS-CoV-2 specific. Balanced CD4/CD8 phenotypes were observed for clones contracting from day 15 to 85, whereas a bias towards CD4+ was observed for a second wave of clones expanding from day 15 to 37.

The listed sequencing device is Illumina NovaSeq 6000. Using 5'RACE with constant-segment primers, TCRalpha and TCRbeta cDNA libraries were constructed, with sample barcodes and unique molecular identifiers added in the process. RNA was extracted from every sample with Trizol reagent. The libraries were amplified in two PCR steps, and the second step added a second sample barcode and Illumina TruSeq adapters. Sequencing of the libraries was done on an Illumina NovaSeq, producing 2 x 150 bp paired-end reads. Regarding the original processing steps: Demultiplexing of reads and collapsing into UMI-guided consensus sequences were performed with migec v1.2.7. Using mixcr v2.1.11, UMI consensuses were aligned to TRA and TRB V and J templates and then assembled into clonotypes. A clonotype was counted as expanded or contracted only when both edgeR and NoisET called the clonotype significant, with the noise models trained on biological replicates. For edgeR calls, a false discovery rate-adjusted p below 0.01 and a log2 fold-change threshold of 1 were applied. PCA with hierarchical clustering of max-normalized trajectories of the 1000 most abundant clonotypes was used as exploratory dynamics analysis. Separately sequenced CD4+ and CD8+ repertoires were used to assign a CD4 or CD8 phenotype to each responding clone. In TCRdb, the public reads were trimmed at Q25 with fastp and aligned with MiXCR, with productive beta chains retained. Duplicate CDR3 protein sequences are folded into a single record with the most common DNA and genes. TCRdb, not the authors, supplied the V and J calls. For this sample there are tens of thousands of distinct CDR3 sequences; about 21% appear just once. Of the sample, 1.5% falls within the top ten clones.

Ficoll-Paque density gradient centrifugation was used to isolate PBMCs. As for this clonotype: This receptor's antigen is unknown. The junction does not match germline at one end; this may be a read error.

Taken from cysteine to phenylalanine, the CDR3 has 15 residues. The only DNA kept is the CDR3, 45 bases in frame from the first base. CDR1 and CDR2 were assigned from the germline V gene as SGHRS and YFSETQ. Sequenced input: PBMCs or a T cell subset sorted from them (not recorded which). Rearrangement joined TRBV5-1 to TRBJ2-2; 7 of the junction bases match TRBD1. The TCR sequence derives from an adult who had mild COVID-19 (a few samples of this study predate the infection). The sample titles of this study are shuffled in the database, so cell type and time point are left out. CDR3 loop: CASSLETGNAGELFF. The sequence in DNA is TGCGCCAGCAGCTTGGAGACAGGGAACGCCGGGGAGCTGTTTTTT.